This entry is about one T cell receptor beta chain. The sample comes from a study of control samples from healthy donors and cancer patients. Germline assignment: CDR1 SGHVS and CDR2 FNYEAQ. The CDR3 spans 13 residues. V trimming: 5 bases; J trimming: 5 bases; junction bases outside the gene matches: 3. Assay: immunoSEQ multiplex PCR; the TCRdb copy retains only in-frame clones and omits some. This sample carries roughly 40,000 clones, approximately 90% of them seen once, and the ten largest clones take around 3.9%. V gene TRBV7-6 combines with J gene TRBJ1-5, with TRBD1 matching over 7 bases. This TCR was recovered from a woman aged 50 to 60 in good health. Specimen: blood. CDR3 sequence: CASSGRGDQPQHF. Here the CDR3 DNA reads TGTGCCAGCAGCGGCAGGGGGGATCAGCCCCAGCATTTT.